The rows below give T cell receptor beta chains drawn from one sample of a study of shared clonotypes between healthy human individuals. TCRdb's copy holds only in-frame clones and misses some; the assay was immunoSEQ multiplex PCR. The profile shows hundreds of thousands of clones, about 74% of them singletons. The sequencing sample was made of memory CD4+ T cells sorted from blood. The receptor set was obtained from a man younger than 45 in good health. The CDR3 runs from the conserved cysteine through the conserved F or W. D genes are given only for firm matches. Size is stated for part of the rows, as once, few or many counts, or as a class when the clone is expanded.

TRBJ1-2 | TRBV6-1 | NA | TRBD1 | CAEGQGARGYTF | TGTGCCGAGGGACAGGGGGCTCGGGGCTACACCTTC
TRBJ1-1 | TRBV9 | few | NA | CASSVVETNTEAFF | TGTGCCAGCAGCGTAGTAGAAACAAACACTGAAGCTTTCTTT
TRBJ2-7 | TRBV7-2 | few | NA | CASSPGRRSEQYF | TGTGCCAGCAGCCCCGGCCGGAGAAGCGAGCAGTACTTC
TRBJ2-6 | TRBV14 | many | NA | CASSQGAAGGANVLTF | TGTGCCAGCAGCCAGGGTGCGGCTGGGGGGGCCAACGTCCTGACTTTC
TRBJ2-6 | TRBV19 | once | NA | CASSRRTVRVSSGANVLTF | TGTGCCAGTAGTAGGCGGACTGTCCGGGTTAGCTCTGGGGCCAACGTCCTGACTTTC
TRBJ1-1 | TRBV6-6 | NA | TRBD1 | CASSWDRGTEAFF | TGTGCCAGCAGTTGGGACAGGGGTACTGAAGCTTTCTTT
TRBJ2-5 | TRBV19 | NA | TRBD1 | CASSNRGTEETQYF | TGTGCCAGTAGTAATAGGGGGACAGAAGAGACCCAGTACTTC
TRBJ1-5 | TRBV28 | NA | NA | CASSLSTTYGNQPQHF | TGTGCCAGCAGTTTATCTACGACATACGGCAATCAGCCCCAGCATTTT
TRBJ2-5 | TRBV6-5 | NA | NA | CASSYATSLETQYF | TGTGCCAGCAGTTACGCTACTAGCTTAGAGACCCAGTACTTC
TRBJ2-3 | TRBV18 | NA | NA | CASSPLIGTDTQYF | TGTGCCAGCTCACCTTTAATCGGCACAGATACGCAGTATTTT
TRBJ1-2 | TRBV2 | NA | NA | CASSESSFSYGYTF | TGTGCCAGCAGTGAATCGAGTTTCTCCTATGGCTACACCTTC
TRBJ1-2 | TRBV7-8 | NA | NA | CASSLAQGLYGYTF | TGTGCCAGCAGCTTAGCTCAGGGGCTCTATGGCTACACCTTC
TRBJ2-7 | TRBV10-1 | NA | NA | CASSESWGSGGGFGIYEQYF | TGCGCCAGCAGTGAGTCGTGGGGGAGCGGCGGAGGTTTCGGGATCTACGAGCAGTACTTC
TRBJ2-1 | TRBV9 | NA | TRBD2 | CASSVERLAGVPNEQFF | TGTGCCAGCAGCGTAGAAAGACTAGCGGGAGTTCCCAATGAGCAGTTCTTC
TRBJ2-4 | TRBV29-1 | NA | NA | CSVEGSRDRAKNIQYF | TGCAGCGTTGAAGGCTCCCGAGATCGAGCCAAAAACATTCAGTACTTC
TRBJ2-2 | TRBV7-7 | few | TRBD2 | CASSLRTSGSPGELFF | TGTGCCAGCAGCCTGAGGACTAGCGGGAGTCCCGGGGAGCTGTTTTTT
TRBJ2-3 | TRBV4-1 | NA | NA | CASSQRRLSTDTQYF | TGCGCCAGCAGCCAACGGCGGCTTAGCACAGATACGCAGTATTTT
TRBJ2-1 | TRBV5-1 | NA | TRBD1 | CASSPPGQGYNEQFF | TGCGCCAGCAGCCCACCAGGACAGGGATACAATGAGCAGTTCTTC
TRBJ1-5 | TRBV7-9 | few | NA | CASSLIPGQPQHF | TGTGCCAGCAGCTTAATTCCAGGTCAGCCCCAGCATTTT
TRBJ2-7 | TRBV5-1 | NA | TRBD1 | CASSETTGGLYEQYF | TGCGCCAGCAGCGAGACGACAGGGGGCCTTTACGAGCAGTACTTC
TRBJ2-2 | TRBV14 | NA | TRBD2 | CASSQDPFGTSGTGELFF | TGTGCCAGCAGCCAAGATCCATTCGGGACTAGCGGCACCGGGGAGCTGTTTTTT
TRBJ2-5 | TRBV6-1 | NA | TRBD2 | CASYSLAGKFQTQYF | TGTGCCAGCTATTCTTTAGCGGGAAAGTTCCAGACCCAGTACTTC
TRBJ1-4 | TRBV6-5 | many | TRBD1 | CASRGQGWTEKLFF | TGTGCCAGCAGAGGACAGGGTTGGACTGAAAAACTGTTTTTT
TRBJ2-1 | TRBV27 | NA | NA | CASSSSRFSPYNEQFF | TGTGCCAGCAGTTCCTCGAGATTTAGCCCCTACAATGAGCAGTTCTTC
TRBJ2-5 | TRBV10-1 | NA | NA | CASSARGGETQYF | TGCGCCAGCAGTGCCAGGGGCGGCGAGACCCAGTACTTC
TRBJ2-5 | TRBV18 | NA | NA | CASSQGYRSVQETQYF | TGTGCCAGCTCACAGGGATATCGGAGTGTGCAAGAGACCCAGTACTTC
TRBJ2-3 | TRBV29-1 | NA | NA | CSVVVSLSADTQYF | TGCAGCGTTGTTGTGTCCCTCTCCGCAGATACGCAGTATTTT
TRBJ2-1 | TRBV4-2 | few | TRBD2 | CASSQDLAGRYNEQFF | TGTGCCAGCAGCCAAGATTTAGCGGGGCGGTACAATGAGCAGTTCTTC
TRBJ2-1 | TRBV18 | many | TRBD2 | CASSPGGYEQFF | TGTGCCAGCTCACCGGGAGGGTATGAGCAGTTCTTC
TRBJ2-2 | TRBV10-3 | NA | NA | CAISPGNTGELFF | TGTGCCATCTCCCCAGGGAACACCGGGGAGCTGTTTTTT
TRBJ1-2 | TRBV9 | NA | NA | CASSAANPVPRGYTF | TGTGCCAGCAGCGCAGCGAATCCGGTCCCAAGGGGCTACACCTTC
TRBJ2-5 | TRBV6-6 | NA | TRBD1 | CASSYSGQAKETQYF | TGTGCCAGCAGTTACTCCGGACAGGCAAAAGAGACCCAGTACTTC
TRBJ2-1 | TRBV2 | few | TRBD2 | CATKREGQTPYNEQFF | TGTGCCACCAAGCGGGAGGGCCAGACTCCCTACAATGAGCAGTTCTTC
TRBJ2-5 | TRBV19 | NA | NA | CASNRQGETQYF | TGTGCCAGTAATAGGCAAGGAGAGACCCAGTACTTC